Below, 25 T cell receptor beta chains from the same sample are listed, as sequenced in a study of preoperative IRX-2 immunotherapy in early breast cancer. Method: immunoSEQ multiplex PCR; TCRdb's copy keeps in-frame clones and lacks some. This table has around 30,000 clones, 78% appearing once. Treatment given: preoperative locoregional IRX-2 cytokine immunotherapy. This sample comprised lymph node tissue, obtained before IRX-2 immunotherapy. These receptors were taken from a human donor with breast cancer.

The chain is built from TRBV6-8 and TRBJ1-1; 8 bases agree with TRBD1. This CDR3 is 15 amino acids long. Germline V gene data show CDR1 as MNHGY and CDR2 as SAAAGT. V trimming: 5 bases; J trimming: 4 bases; junction bases outside the gene matches: 9. CDR3 DNA: TGTGCCAGCAGTGAGCTTCGACAGGGGCTCACTGAAGCTTTCTTT. Translated, it gives CASSELRQGLTEAFF.

The chain couples TRBV6-8 to TRBJ1-3; possible D gene TRBD1, 6 bases. Trimming pared 5 bases from V and 4 bases from J, leaving 15 bases between. This CDR3 is 15 amino acids long. Germline values: CDR1 MNHGY, CDR2 SAAAGT. CDR3 sequence: CASSGAGAIGNTIYF. The CDR3 DNA reads TGTGCCAGCAGTGGAGCGGGGGCAATCGGAAACACCATATATTTT.

As concerns this clone: At one end the junction does not follow the germline gene, possibly because of a read error. J is TRBJ2-7 and V is TRBV6-4; 9 nucleotides line up with TRBD1. The CDR3 spans 15 residues. The V gene's germline CDR1 is MRHNA and CDR2 SNTAGT. The CDR3 DNA sequence: TGTGCCATCAGTGAAGCGGGACAGGGAGGAAGCGAGCAGTACTTC. Its protein is CAISEAGQGGSEQYF.

The table lists this clone with a few counts. This chain uses TRBV15 with TRBJ1-2, with 8 bases identical to TRBD1. The V gene end was trimmed by 5 bases and the J gene end by 3 bases; junction bases not matched to a gene: 8. In germline, CDR1 is LNHNV, CDR2 YYDKDF (reference sequence). The CDR3 has 15 amino acids. The CDR3 DNA follows: TGTGCCACCAGCGCTCGCAGGGGGCAGGACTATGGCTACACCTTC. It translates to CATSARRGQDYGYTF.

The genes are TRBV6-8 and TRBJ1-5, with D tentatively TRBD1 (5 bases). Germline lookup yields CDR1 MNHGY and CDR2 SAAAGT. V was clipped by 5 bases and J by 2 bases, with 16 bases between them. This CDR3 spans 16 amino acids. The CDR3, as DNA: TGTGCCAGCAGTCAACCCACCGGGGGTGGCAATCAGCCCCAGCATTTT. This translates into CASSQPTGGGNQPQHF.

This chain uses TRBV10-3 with TRBJ1-6; TRBD1 is a possible D gene (5 bases). The CDR3 is 14 amino acids. Per germline, CDR1 ENHRY and CDR2 SYGVKD. The V end lost 2 bases, the J end lost 8 bases, and 10 bases lay between the germline ends. The CDR3, as DNA: TGTGCCATCAGTGAGGGGGCTCACGATTCACCCCTCCACTTT. Translating gives CAISEGAHDSPLHF.

The rearrangement joins TRBV6-1 to TRBJ2-7; D not certain. The V end lost 0 bases, the J end lost 2 bases, and 11 bases lay between the germline ends. CDR3 size: 15 residues. CDR1 MNHNS and CDR2 SASEGT come from the germline V gene. Here the CDR3 DNA reads TGTGCCAGCAGTGAAGCTCCAGGAGAGGCCTACGAGCAGTACTTC. Its translation: CASSEAPGEAYEQYF.

The rearrangement joins TRBV28 to TRBJ1-5; possibly TRBD1 for D (5 bases). This CDR3 region has 13 residues. Germline CDR1 reads MDHEN; CDR2 reads SYDVKM. V gave up 6 bases and J gave up 3 bases, with 9 bases separating them. CDR3 nucleotides: TGTGCCAGCAGGGGGGTCCCCAATCAGCCCCAGCATTTT. This translates into CASRGVPNQPQHF.

The rearrangement uses TRBV6-8 and TRBJ1-1; 9 nucleotides line up with TRBD1. Germline assignment: CDR1 MNHGY and CDR2 SAAAGT. Trimming cost V 5 bases and J 0 bases; bases outside gene matches: 7. The CDR3 spans 16 residues. CDR3 coding DNA: TGTGCCAGCAGTGGACGACAGGGGGTTGTGAACACTGAAGCTTTCTTT. Translating it yields CASSGRQGVVNTEAFF.

The chain has TRBV19 and TRBJ2-5; a weak D match, TRBD1 (6 bases). Trimming removed 2 bases from V and 5 bases from J, with 18 bases in between. Germline CDR1 and CDR2: LNHDA and SQIVND (reference sequence). There are 16 residues in the CDR3. CDR3 sequence: CASSISQGFDRETQYF. The CDR3 DNA is TGTGCCAGTAGTATATCACAGGGCTTTGATAGGGAGACCCAGTACTTC.

The V call is TRBV4-1, the J call TRBJ2-6; 9 positions match TRBD1. This CDR3 has 19 amino acids. Germline trimming cut 3 bases from V and 0 bases from J; bases unmatched to any gene: 9. In germline, CDR1 is MGHRA, CDR2 YSYEKL. The DNA for the CDR3 is TGCGCCAGCAGCCAGGAGCGGGACAGGGCAAGCTCTGGGGCCAACGTCCTGACTTTC. It is translated as CASSQERDRASSGANVLTF.

The rearrangement uses TRBV19 and TRBJ2-7; D tentatively reads TRBD1 or TRBD2 (5 bases each). This CDR3 is built from 16 residues. Per the germline V gene, CDR1 is LNHDA and CDR2 is SQIVND (reference sequence). V was clipped by 3 bases and J by 0 bases, with 15 bases between them. Here the CDR3 DNA reads TGTGCCAGTAGTATTCGGGGCCAGCGGAGCTCCTACGAGCAGTACTTC. The encoded protein is CASSIRGQRSSYEQYF.

V usage is TRBV5-1 and J usage is TRBJ1-2, with D possibly being TRBD1 (6 bases). The CDR3 runs to 15 residues. Trimming left V 3 bases short and J 2 bases short, with 14 bases between. CDR1 and CDR2 (germline): SGHRS, YFSETQ. This chain's CDR3 is CASSSTGRGNYGYTF. The CDR3 coding sequence is TGCGCCAGCAGCTCTACCGGGAGGGGGAACTATGGCTACACCTTC.

This clone appeared a few times. The rearrangement uses TRBV30 and TRBJ1-2; a possible D gene is TRBD1 (5 bases). With 5 bases removed from V and 8 bases from J, the gap between germline ends came to 21 bases. The CDR3 is 14 amino acids. Germline lookup yields CDR1 GTSNPN and CDR2 SVGIG (reference sequence). The CDR3 DNA reads as TGTGCCTGGGTATATGGGGGAGGGTTAGAAGGCTACACCTTC. Amino acids: CAWVYGGGLEGYTF.

The chain carries TRBV6-8 and TRBJ2-5; tentatively, D is TRBD1 or TRBD2 (7 bases each). In germline, CDR1 is MNHGY, CDR2 SAAAGT. This CDR3 is built from 13 residues. With 5 bases removed from V and 4 bases from J, the gap between germline ends came to 11 bases. CDR3 in amino acids: CASSQGGLETQYF. CDR3 DNA sequence: TGTGCCAGCAGTCAGGGGGGGCTAGAGACCCAGTACTTC.

As for this clone: Germline and junction disagree at one end, which may indicate a read error. The genes are TRBV19 and TRBJ1-4, with D perhaps TRBD1 (6 bases). Germline V gene lookup returns CDR1 LNHDA and CDR2 SQIVND (reference sequence). CDR3 length: 16 amino acids. The CDR3 DNA reads as TGTGCCAGTAGTATTGGGACACCCTCAACCAATGAAAAACTGTTTTTT. Encoded protein: CASSIGTPSTNEKLFF.

The chain employs TRBV11-3 and TRBJ1-4; the match to TRBD1 covers 8 bases. This CDR3 comprises 14 residues. V lost 4 bases to trimming and J lost 4 bases; unmatched junction nucleotides: 2. Germline V gives CDR1 SGHNT, CDR2 YENEEA. CDR3 nucleotide sequence: TGTGCCAGCAGCTCCGGACAGGGTAATGAAAAACTGTTTTTT. Translating it yields CASSSGQGNEKLFF. The variable domain in full, with the rest retrieved from reference TRBV11-3 and TRBJ1-4, is EAGVVQSPRYKIIEKKQPVAFWCNPISGHNTLYWYLQNLGQGPELLIRYENEEAVDDSQLPKDRFSAERLKGVDSTLKIQPAELGDSAVYLCASSSGQGNEKLFFGSGTQLSVL.

This clone was seen just once. The chain is built from TRBV7-6 and TRBJ1-4; 8 bases are a match to TRBD1. The trim removed 3 bases at V and 8 bases at J, leaving 8 bases unmatched. The CDR3 runs to 15 residues. The germline V gene encodes CDR1 SGHVS and CDR2 FNYEAQ. The CDR3 DNA sequence: TGTGCCAGCAGCTTGCGGGGGACAGGCGGGGAAAAACTGTTTTTT. It is translated as CASSLRGTGGEKLFF.

This rearrangement joins TRBV6-8 to TRBJ1-1, with D uncertain. The CDR3 has 13 residues. CDR1 MNHGY and CDR2 SAAAGT come from the germline V gene. Trimming took 5 bases from V and 1 from J, leaving 8 bases between them. CDR3 bases: TGTGCCAGCAGTGCCGGATGGAACACTGAAGCTTTCTTT. Its protein product is CASSAGWNTEAFF.

The chain combines TRBV6-8 with TRBJ2-1, with 7 positions matching TRBD2. The J segment lost 6 bases and the V segment lost 8 bases, leaving 10 bases of the junction unmatched. This CDR3 has 14 residues. The germline gives CDR1 MNHGY, CDR2 SAAAGT. The CDR3 DNA is TGTGCCAGCGGAAGGACTAGTGAATCCAATGAGCAGTTCTTC. This sequence encodes CASGRTSESNEQFF.

This clone was recorded only once. V usage is TRBV5-1 and J usage is TRBJ2-7; either TRBD1 or TRBD2 may fit D (7 bases each). Germline V gives CDR1 SGHRS, CDR2 YFSETQ. Trimming cost V 0 bases and J 0 bases, with 13 bases left between them. This CDR3 contains 16 residues. The CDR3 spells CASSLAGGASSYEQYF. DNA of the CDR3: TGCGCCAGCAGCTTGGCAGGGGGGGCTAGCTCCTACGAGCAGTACTTC.

This chain uses TRBV7-1 with TRBJ1-1; a weak D match, TRBD1 (5 bases). TRBV7-1 is an open reading frame, and its role is uncertain. The CDR3 is 14 residues long. Trimming took 3 bases from V and 1 from J, leaving 9 bases between them. The CDR3 sequence is CASSSGTANTEAFF. The CDR3 DNA reads as TGTGCCAGCAGCTCCGGGACCGCGAACACTGAAGCTTTCTTT.

The chain links TRBV11-3 to TRBJ1-1, with no clear D. Germline V CDR1 and CDR2: SGHNT, YENEEA. The CDR3 extends over 14 amino acids. V gave up 5 bases and J gave up 1 base, with 11 bases separating them. Here the CDR3 reads CASSRSVENTEAFF. DNA of the CDR3: TGTGCCAGCAGCCGATCGGTGGAGAACACTGAAGCTTTCTTT.

CDR3 loop: CASSTYRRGSGNTIYF. The DNA of the CDR3 is TGTGCCAGCAGTACTTACAGGAGGGGCTCTGGAAACACCATATATTTT. V is TRBV22-1 and J is TRBJ1-3. TRBV22-1 is described as a pseudogene. The CDR3 is 16 residues long.

This clone was observed a few times. This chain uses TRBV29-1 with TRBJ1-1; a weak D match, TRBD1 (6 bases). Germline-derived CDR1 and CDR2 are SQVTM and ANQGSEA. This CDR3 spans 12 amino acids. V lost 0 bases and J lost 10, with 12 bases in between. The CDR3 sequence: CSVEDRGQAAFF. The CDR3 bases are TGCAGCGTTGAAGATCGGGGGCAGGCAGCTTTCTTT.